This is a list of T cell receptor beta chains from one sample in a study of T cells in Graves' hyperthyroidism and ophthalmopathy. MiXCR was run by TCRdb on the multiplex PCR reads, yielding one entry per CDR3 protein. The data contain 600,000 to 700,000 distinct CDR3 sequences, about 45% of them singletons. The sample consisted of peripheral blood or thyroid tissue (not recorded which). The receptors come from an adult man with Graves' disease, either hyperthyroidism or ophthalmopathy (not recorded which). CDR3s include the opening cysteine and the closing phenylalanine or tryptophan. The D gene is left open where the match is weak. Clone size is shown for a subset of rows, as once, few, many or a class of expanded clone.

j_call: TRBJ1-2; v_call: TRBV24-1; cdr3_length: 11; d_call: NA; clone_size: NA; cdr3_nt: TGTGCCACCTACACCGACGAGGGCTACACCTTC; cdr3_aa: CATYTDEGYTF
j_call: TRBJ1-1; v_call: TRBV2; cdr3_length: 14; d_call: NA; clone_size: few; cdr3_nt: TGTGCCAGCAGCTTAAATCGCAGGAACACTGAAGCTTTCTTT; cdr3_aa: CASSLNRRNTEAFF
j_call: TRBJ1-1; v_call: TRBV2; cdr3_length: 14; d_call: NA; clone_size: few; cdr3_nt: TGTGCCAGCAGTGAACTCGTGGGGGGCACTGAAGCTTTCTTT; cdr3_aa: CASSELVGGTEAFF
j_call: TRBJ1-2; v_call: TRBV2; cdr3_length: 14; d_call: NA; clone_size: NA; cdr3_nt: TGTGCCAGCAGGCCACGGACAGCCTTCGATGGCTACACCTTC; cdr3_aa: CASRPRTAFDGYTF
j_call: TRBJ1-2; v_call: TRBV20-1; cdr3_length: 13; d_call: NA; clone_size: many; cdr3_nt: TGCAGTGCTAGAGACCGCAGCGCATATGGCTACACCTTC; cdr3_aa: CSARDRSAYGYTF
j_call: TRBJ1-2; v_call: TRBV10-3; cdr3_length: 13; d_call: NA; clone_size: many; cdr3_nt: TGTGCCATCATGGGGCAGGGGAACTATGGCTACACCTTC; cdr3_aa: CAIMGQGNYGYTF
j_call: TRBJ1-4; v_call: TRBV7-2; cdr3_length: 15; d_call: NA; clone_size: NA; cdr3_nt: TGTGCCAGCAGCCCATTGTCAAACTGGGGCGAAAAACTGTTTTTT; cdr3_aa: CASSPLSNWGEKLFF
j_call: TRBJ1-4; v_call: TRBV29-1; cdr3_length: 12; d_call: NA; clone_size: many; cdr3_nt: TGCAGCGGGAAGGCAACTAATGAAAAACTGTTTTTT; cdr3_aa: CSGKATNEKLFF
j_call: TRBJ2-3; v_call: TRBV29-1; cdr3_length: 12; d_call: NA; clone_size: NA; cdr3_nt: TGCAGCGTTGAATCAGGGACAGATACGCAGTATTTT; cdr3_aa: CSVESGTDTQYF
j_call: TRBJ2-7; v_call: TRBV5-5; cdr3_length: 14; d_call: NA; clone_size: few; cdr3_nt: TGTGCCAGCAGTTCTCAGGGGCAATATCGGGAGCAGTACTTC; cdr3_aa: CASSSQGQYREQYF
j_call: TRBJ2-5; v_call: TRBV2; cdr3_length: 16; d_call: NA; clone_size: NA; cdr3_nt: TGTGCCAGCAGTGAAGGTGGGGGCCTAGCCCAAGAGACCCAGTACTTC; cdr3_aa: CASSEGGGLAQETQYF
j_call: TRBJ1-5; v_call: TRBV20-1; cdr3_length: 14; d_call: NA; clone_size: few; cdr3_nt: TGCAGTGCTAGCCCCCCAGGGAGGGGTCAGCCCCAGCATTTT; cdr3_aa: CSASPPGRGQPQHF
j_call: TRBJ1-1; v_call: TRBV29-1; cdr3_length: 10; d_call: NA; clone_size: many; cdr3_nt: TGCAGCGTTACCGACAGGATGGCTTTCTTT; cdr3_aa: CSVTDRMAFF
j_call: TRBJ2-7; v_call: TRBV11-1; cdr3_length: 19; d_call: NA; clone_size: NA; cdr3_nt: TGTGCCAGCAGCCCGCCTACTAGCGGACCCGACAGGGTAGCGAGCGAGCAGTACTTC; cdr3_aa: CASSPPTSGPDRVASEQYF
j_call: TRBJ2-7; v_call: TRBV10-3; cdr3_length: 13; d_call: TRBD1; clone_size: NA; cdr3_nt: TGTGCCATCCGAAGGGGACAGTCCTACGAGCAGTACTTC; cdr3_aa: CAIRRGQSYEQYF